The 15 T cell receptor beta chains below all came from one sample that was sequenced in a study of neurological immune-mediated disorders. Via MiXCR, TCRdb re-called the 5' RACE reads, giving one row per CDR3 protein. This table holds roughly 62,000 distinct CDR3 sequences, over 2% found once. Input material: PBMCs. The receptors derive from a man in his forties or fifties with multiple sclerosis.

This clonotype was counted a few times. A single base separates this from a much larger clone, so it may be a read error. This CDR3 is missing its conserved last phenylalanine or tryptophan, likely due to a read error. The chain carries TRBV29-1 and TRBJ1-1; TRBD1 aligns across 10 bases. The CDR3 totals 16 residues. The germline gives CDR1 SQVTM, CDR2 ANQGSEA. Germline trimming cut 6 bases from V and 1 base from J; bases unmatched to any gene: 11. The CDR3 DNA follows: TGCAGCGTCCAGGAGGACAGGGGGTTTCGGAACACTGAAGCTTTCTGT. It specifies CSVQEDRGFRNTEAFC.

This clonotype appeared many times. The chain recombines TRBV7-8 with TRBJ1-6; D is undetermined. V was clipped by 1 base and J by 4 bases, with 8 bases between them. This CDR3 is 15 amino acids long. In germline, CDR1 is SGHVS, CDR2 FQNEAQ. This CDR3 is CASSLGVGYNSPLHF. CDR3 sequence (DNA): TGTGCCAGCAGCTTAGGCGTAGGTTATAATTCACCCCTCCACTTT.

This clonotype has a count of ten or more. The chain recombines TRBV11-2 with TRBJ2-3, with D tentatively TRBD1 (6 bases). From germline, CDR1 is SGHAT and CDR2 FQNNGV. There are 12 residues in the CDR3. The germline V and J ends were trimmed by 5 bases and 13 bases, with 16 bases remaining between them. The CDR3 protein is CASSQRLDRKYF. Written as DNA, the CDR3 is TGTGCCAGCAGCCAACGTCTGGACAGAAAGTATTTT. Supplemented by reference TRBV11-2 and TRBJ2-3, the full variable domain reads EAGVAQSPRYKIIEKRQSVAFWCNPISGHATLYWYQQILGQGPKLLIQFQNNGVVDDSQLPKDRFSAERLKGVDSTLKIQPAKLEDSAVYLCASSQRLDRKYFGPGTRLTVL.

This clonotype occurred many times. This chain connects TRBV15 to TRBJ1-2, with no clear D. The CDR3 extends over 13 amino acids. Germline values: CDR1 LNHNV, CDR2 YYDKDF (reference sequence). V lost 4 bases and J 4 bases, leaving 10 bases between the germline ends. The CDR3 bases are TGTGCCACCAGCATGGACCGCATCTATGGCTACACCTTC. Translating gives CATSMDRIYGYTF. The whole variable domain, filled in from reference TRBV15 and TRBJ1-2, reads DAMVIQNPRYQVTQFGKPVTLSCSQTLNHNVMYWYQQKSSQAPKLLFHYYDKDFNNEADTPDNFQSRRPNTSFCFLDIRSPGLGDTAMYLCATSMDRIYGYTFGSGTRLTVV.

This clonotype occurred many times. V and J are TRBV7-2 and TRBJ2-5, with 7 nucleotides matching TRBD1. The V and J ends lost 2 bases and 5 bases, in that order; junction bases with no gene match: 5. The germline V gene encodes CDR1 SGHTA and CDR2 FQGNSA. The CDR3 consists of 14 residues. CDR3 sequence (DNA): TGTGCCAGCAGCTTAACTAGGGGGCGGGAGACCCAGTACTTC. It specifies CASSLTRGRETQYF.

This clonotype was detected ten times or more. This chain joins TRBV6-2 or TRBV6-3 and TRBJ2-1; no clear D. With 5 bases removed from V and 9 bases from J, the gap between germline ends came to 8 bases. Germline loops: CDR1 MNHEY, CDR2 SVGEGT. The CDR3 is made up of 11 amino acids. CDR3 DNA sequence: TGTGCCAGCAGTCGCCGAGTTGAGCAGTTCTTC. Protein sequence: CASSRRVEQFF.

The table lists this clonotype with many counts. This chain connects TRBV5-1 to TRBJ2-4, with 15 nucleotides matching TRBD2. The CDR3 sequence is 15 residues long. Germline CDR1 is SGHRS and CDR2 is YFSETQ. With V trimmed by 3 bases and J by 11 bases, 6 bases remained unmatched. The CDR3 loop is CASSWTSGGDTLQYF. The CDR3 DNA sequence: TGCGCCAGCAGCTGGACTAGCGGGGGGGACACCCTTCAGTACTTC.

This clonotype was seen ten or more times. The chain is built from TRBV20-1 and TRBJ2-5, with D possibly being TRBD1 or TRBD2 (5 bases each). V was shortened by 4 bases and J by 2 bases, with 17 bases between the two germline ends. Germline loops: CDR1 DFQATT, CDR2 SNEGSKA (reference sequence). There are 15 residues in the CDR3. CDR3 sequence (DNA): TGCAGTGCTAAGTCGGGGCATTCGGGGCAAGAGACCCAGTACTTC. This sequence encodes CSAKSGHSGQETQYF.

In this sample, this clonotype turned up many times. This chain links TRBV12-3 or TRBV12-4 with TRBJ2-2; the match to TRBD2 covers 8 bases. This CDR3 is 15 amino acids long. Trimming removed 3 bases from V and 7 bases from J; junction bases left unmatched: 7. CDR3 amino acids: CASSFGSGDGGELFF. The CDR3 nucleotides read TGTGCCAGCAGTTTTGGTAGCGGGGACGGCGGGGAGCTGTTTTTT.

This clonotype has ten or more counts. The V and J genes are TRBV20-1 and TRBJ2-1; tentative D call: TRBD2 (7 bases). V was pared by 0 bases and J by 0 bases, with 18 bases between. The germline V gene has CDR1 DFQATT and CDR2 SNEGSKA (reference sequence). The CDR3 contains 18 residues. Here the CDR3 reads CSARDPGGQVGSYNEQFF. CDR3 nucleotide sequence: TGCAGTGCTAGAGACCCCGGGGGGCAGGTGGGCTCCTACAATGAGCAGTTCTTC.

This clonotype has only a few counts. The gene calls are TRBV5-4 and TRBJ2-7, with TRBD1 identical over 10 bases. The CDR3 is 16 residues long. J lost 2 bases, V lost 4 bases, and 9 bases had no gene match. The germline V gene encodes CDR1 SGHNT and CDR2 YYREEE (reference sequence). The CDR3 nucleotides read TGTGCCAGCAGCGCTGGCTGGGGACAGGGGACCTACGAGCAGTACTTC. Its protein is CASSAGWGQGTYEQYF.

This clonotype was picked up many times. The V gene is TRBV7-2, the J gene TRBJ1-1; the match to TRBD1 covers 10 bases. The germline V gene encodes CDR1 SGHTA and CDR2 FQGNSA. With 5 bases clipped from V and 5 bases from J, the junction kept 8 bases outside the gene matches. The CDR3 covers 15 residues. Here the CDR3 DNA reads TGTGCCAGCAGCACCCCGACAGGGGGCTTAACTGAAGCTTTCTTT. The encoded protein is CASSTPTGGLTEAFF.

Here the CDR3 reads CASSHGQSYNEQFF. The DNA for the CDR3 is TGTGCCAGCAGCCACGGACAGTCCTACAATGAGCAGTTCTTC. The V call is TRBV4-2, the J call TRBJ2-1; a weak D match, TRBD1 (6 bases). Germline V gene data show CDR1 as LGHNA and CDR2 as YNFKEQ. Trimming removed 3 bases from V and 1 base from J, with 7 bases in between. The CDR3 has 14 residues.

In this sample, this clonotype turned up many times. This rearrangement joins TRBV2 to TRBJ2-2, with 8 bases identical to TRBD2. Unmatched junction bases numbered 6, after V lost 0 bases and J lost 0 bases. Germline V CDR1 and CDR2: SNHLY, FYNNEI. The length of the CDR3 is 18 residues. CDR3 nucleotide sequence: TGTGCCAGCAGTGAAGCGGTAGCGGGGAGCGCGAACACCGGGGAGCTGTTTTTT. Its protein product is CASSEAVAGSANTGELFF.

The chain links TRBV5-4 to TRBJ2-1; a weak D match, TRBD2 (7 bases). V lost 1 base and J 9 bases, leaving 14 bases between the germline ends. Germline V CDR1 and CDR2: SGHNT, YYREEE (reference sequence). The CDR3 has 14 residues. The DNA for the CDR3 is TGTGCCAGCAGCTTGAGGAAGGGAGGGGGTGAGCAGTTCTTC. It specifies CASSLRKGGGEQFF.